Listed below are T cell receptor beta chains from one sample, sequenced in a study of early T cells in non-severe SARS-CoV-2 infection. Using its own MiXCR run on the 5' RACE reads, TCRdb lists one record per CDR3 protein. The repertoire holds around 55,000 distinct CDR3 sequences, with about 6.4% as singletons. The material sequenced was whole blood, taken at baseline. The receptors derive from an adult who was a healthcare worker with PCR-confirmed SARS-CoV-2 infection or an uninfected control (not recorded which). Each CDR3 is given with its conserved first and last residue. Fields, in order: D gene, V gene, clone size, J gene, CDR3 protein, CDR3 DNA. A D gene is named only where the DNA matches it firmly. Where a row states a size, it is once, few, many or the class of an expanded clone; other rows omit it.

NA,TRBV12-3/TRBV12-4,NA,TRBJ2-2,CASRSTGRNTGELFF,TGTGCCAGCAGATCTACAGGGAGGAACACCGGGGAGCTGTTTTTT
NA,TRBV5-6,NA,TRBJ2-3,CASSLDQGDTQYF,TGTGCCAGCAGCTTGGACCAGGGAGATACGCAGTATTTT
NA,TRBV18,many,TRBJ1-4,CASSPVPGGFNPATNEKLFF,TGTGCCAGCTCACCAGTTCCCGGGGGCTTTAACCCTGCAACTAATGAAAAACTGTTTTTT
NA,TRBV20-1,many,TRBJ2-1,CSARDRPASYNEQFF,TGCAGTGCTAGAGACAGGCCAGCCTCCTACAATGAGCAGTTCTTC
NA,TRBV12-3/TRBV12-4,many,TRBJ2-7,CASSLGLPEQYF,TGTGCCAGCAGTTTAGGCCTCCCCGAGCAGTACTTC
TRBD2,TRBV29-1,few,TRBJ2-5,CSATGGGGASKTQYF,TGCAGCGCGACGGGAGGCGGGGGAGCATCAAAGACCCAGTACTTC
TRBD2,TRBV6-2/TRBV6-3,NA,TRBJ2-7,CASSYGGLAGYEQYF,TGTGCCAGCAGTTACGGGGGACTAGCGGGGTACGAGCAGTACTTC
NA,TRBV7-2,few,TRBJ2-3,CASRGTSTDTQYF,TGTGCCAGCAGGGGGACTAGCACAGATACGCAGTATTTT
TRBD1,TRBV14,few,TRBJ2-2,CASSQSRGLAGELFF,TGTGCCAGCAGCCAATCAAGGGGGCTGGCCGGGGAGCTGTTTTTT
TRBD1,TRBV6-2/TRBV6-3,many,TRBJ2-1,CASSLRTGRNEQFF,TGTGCCAGCAGTCTTAGGACAGGGCGAAATGAGCAGTTCTTC
TRBD1,TRBV12-3/TRBV12-4,few,TRBJ1-2,CASSFPGQGKYGYTF,TGTGCCAGCAGTTTTCCTGGACAGGGAAAATATGGCTACACCTTC
TRBD1,TRBV9,many,TRBJ1-2,CASSAVTGFEGYTF,TGTGCCAGCAGCGCGGTGACAGGGTTTGAAGGCTACACCTTC
TRBD2,TRBV12-5,many,TRBJ2-3,CASGLVPGTSGPPSTDTQYF,TGTGCTAGTGGTTTGGTCCCCGGGACTAGCGGGCCTCCTAGCACAGATACGCAGTATTTT
TRBD2,TRBV7-8,many,TRBJ2-5,CASSERLAGVQETQYF,TGTGCCAGCAGCGAACGACTAGCGGGGGTTCAAGAGACCCAGTACTTC
NA,TRBV5-1,few,TRBJ1-4,CASSQVFEKLFF,TGCGCCAGCAGCCAGGTTTTTGAAAAACTGTTTTTT
NA,TRBV27,many,TRBJ2-1,CASSSLGFGDNEQFF,TGTGCCAGCAGTTCGTTAGGTTTTGGTGACAATGAGCAGTTCTTC
TRBD1,TRBV5-1,few,TRBJ1-4,CASSSFSGQAEKLFF,TGCGCCAGCAGCTCTTTCTCGGGACAGGCCGAAAAACTGTTTTTT
NA,TRBV7-2,many,TRBJ1-4,CASSSAGGRWEKLFF,TGTGCCAGCAGCTCGGCGGGGGGTAGGTGGGAAAAACTGTTTTTT